The 13 T cell receptor beta chains presented below share a single source sample, sequenced in a study of blood T cells in healthy people across ages. A J-beta primer mix and a sample-barcoded 5' primer were used in a second PCR of about 7 to 12 cycles. Each CDR3 protein is one row after TCRdb ran MiXCR on the 5' RACE reads. This sample yields hundreds of thousands of distinct CDR3 sequences, of which 22% are seen a single time; roughly 22% belongs to the top ten. Sequencing used blood. The receptors shown here come from a man in his sixties or seventies in good health.

The chain carries TRBV20-1 and TRBJ1-2, with D possibly TRBD1 on 6 matching bases. Trimming stripped 3 bases from V and 0 bases from J, with 23 bases between. Germline-derived CDR1 and CDR2 are DFQATT and SNEGSKA (reference sequence). The CDR3 is made up of 18 amino acids. The CDR3 loop is CSASALGGGVVPNYGYTF. Here the CDR3 DNA reads TGCAGTGCTAGTGCCCTAGGAGGGGGTGTTGTTCCTAACTATGGCTACACCTTC.

This clonotype showed up just once. This sequence joins TRBV5-1 and TRBJ1-2; D uncertain. V shed 1 base and J shed 8 bases, with 9 bases lying between them. The length of the CDR3 is 12 residues. Germline assignment: CDR1 SGHRS and CDR2 YFSETQ. The CDR3 sequence: CASSLYEDGYTF. Written as DNA, the CDR3 is TGCGCCAGCAGCTTGTATGAGGACGGCTACACCTTC.

In this sample, this clonotype turned up a few times. The DNA of the CDR3 is TGCGCCAGCACCCACGAAGGGGACTATGGCTACACCTTC. It yields the protein CASTHEGDYGYTF. This chain uses TRBV5-1 with TRBJ1-2, with D possibly being TRBD1 (5 bases). Deletions cut 6 bases from V and 3 bases from J, with 12 bases between. This CDR3 is 13 amino acids long. The germline gives CDR1 SGHRS, CDR2 YFSETQ.

This clonotype appeared a few times. The genes are TRBV27 and TRBJ1-2; TRBD1 matches at 8 bases. Germline V lookup: CDR1 MNHEY, CDR2 SMNVEV (reference sequence). The CDR3 contains 13 residues. The J segment lost 10 bases and the V segment lost 5 bases, leaving 9 bases of the junction unmatched. DNA for the CDR3: TGTGCCAGCAGTGCGCGGACAGGGCAGGCCTACACCTTC. This translates into CASSARTGQAYTF.

This clonotype was observed a few times. V gene TRBV5-1 combines with J gene TRBJ2-5, with 13 nucleotides matching TRBD2. Germline CDR1 SGHRS, CDR2 YFSETQ. The CDR3 is made up of 16 amino acids. Losses at the gene ends were 4 bases for V and 0 bases for J; bases not matched to a gene: 3. The DNA for the CDR3 is TGCGCCAGCAGCGAGGGACTAGCGGGGAACCAAGAGACCCAGTACTTC. Translation: CASSEGLAGNQETQYF.

In nucleotides, the CDR3 is TGTGCCAGCGGACTAGCGGCGAACACCGGGGAGCTGTTTTTT. This encodes CASGLAANTGELFF. V is TRBV7-2 and J is TRBJ2-2; 10 bases are shared with TRBD2. Trimming cost V 8 bases and J 0 bases; bases outside gene matches: 0. Per the germline V gene, CDR1 is SGHTA and CDR2 is FQGNSA. The CDR3 is 14 amino acids.

This clonotype has only a few counts. J is TRBJ2-5 and V is TRBV10-2; 11 bases are a match to TRBD1. With the DNA end fitting TRBJ2-1 better, the J assignment may be wrong. The CDR3 runs to 16 residues. Germline CDR1 reads WSHSY; CDR2 reads SAAADI. CDR3 nucleotides: TGCGCCAGCGGAAAACGAAGGGGACAGGGGGTTAATGAGCAGTTCTTC. As protein: CASGKRRGQGVNEQFF.

The rearrangement links TRBV7-8 to TRBJ2-3, with 7 bases identical to TRBD2. The ends lost 6 bases at V and 4 bases at J; junction bases unmatched: 16. The CDR3 loop spans 17 amino acids. Germline loops: CDR1 SGHVS, CDR2 FQNEAQ. CDR3 DNA: TGTGCCAGCAGAAAAAGAAACCGAGGACTAGAGGCAGATACGCAGTATTTT. It yields the protein CASRKRNRGLEADTQYF. The full variable domain, in which reference TRBV7-8 and TRBJ2-3 provide the parts outside the CDR3, is GAGVSQSPRYKVAKRGQDVALRCDPISGHVSLFWYQQALGQGPEFLTYFQNEAQLDKSGLPSDRFFAERPEGSVSTLKIQRTQQEDSAVYLCASRKRNRGLEADTQYFGPGTRLTVL.

This clonotype was seen ten or more times. CDR3 sequence (DNA): TGTGCCTGGAGTGTATCGTTGACAGAGCAGTTCTTC. Translated, it gives CAWSVSLTEQFF. J is TRBJ2-1 and V is TRBV30, with unresolved D. Trimming shortened V by 0 bases and J by 10 bases, and 10 bases separated the two germline ends. This CDR3 region has 12 residues. The germline V gene has CDR1 GTSNPN and CDR2 SVGIG (reference sequence). Looking up the rest from reference TRBV30 and TRBJ2-1 gives the full variable domain: SQTIHQWPATLVQPVGSPLSLECTVEGTSNPNLYWYRQAAGRGLQLLFYSVGIGQISSEVPQNLSASRPQDRQFILSSKKLLLSDSGFYLCAWSVSLTEQFFGPGTRLTVL.

This clonotype showed up just a few times. The rearrangement joins TRBV12-3 or TRBV12-4 to TRBJ2-3; D call uncertain. V was clipped by 7 bases and J by 4 bases, with 12 bases between them. The CDR3 consists of 13 residues. CDR3 region: CASTSGPSDTQYF. As DNA, the CDR3 is TGTGCCAGCACCTCAGGCCCCTCAGATACGCAGTATTTT.

The chain joins TRBV10-2 to TRBJ1-1; D is undetermined. The CDR3 runs to 12 residues. Germline CDR1 WSHSY, CDR2 SAAADI. Trimming pared 8 bases from V and 1 base from J, leaving 8 bases between. For the CDR3, the DNA is TGCGCCAGCTCTAACCCGAACACTGAAGCTTTCTTT. Protein product: CASSNPNTEAFF.

This clonotype has a handful of counts. The J gene is TRBJ1-2, the V gene TRBV14; TRBD1 is a possible D gene (5 bases). Trimming shortened V by 5 bases and J by 0 bases, and 22 bases separated the two germline ends. Germline V lookup: CDR1 SGHDN, CDR2 FVKESK. This CDR3 has 18 residues. The CDR3 loop reads CASSTRTPGSDSNYGYTF. In nucleotides, the CDR3 is TGTGCCAGCAGCACCCGGACACCCGGCTCCGATTCTAACTATGGCTACACCTTC.

The V gene is TRBV28, the J gene TRBJ1-2; 8 positions match TRBD1. The CDR3 spans 14 residues. V shed 6 bases and J 5 bases; nucleotides not matched to a gene: 8. CDR1 and CDR2 (germline): MDHEN, SYDVKM. The CDR3 DNA reads TGTGCCAGCAGCCCCCAGGGGGCCCATTATGGCTACACCTTC. Protein: CASSPQGAHYGYTF.